Listed here are 6 T cell receptor beta chains from one sample, sequenced in a study of shared clonotypes between healthy human individuals. Profiled with immunoSEQ multiplex PCR; TCRdb holds only in-frame clones, not every one. The data hold some 2 million clones, with around 96% observed a single time. Naive CD8 cells lacked CD45RO and underwent positive selection for CCR7, leaving out terminally differentiated effector memory CD45RA+ cells. Sequencing used naive CD8+ T cells sorted from blood. Receptors were obtained from a man aged 18-30 years in good health.

The V gene is TRBV6-1, the J gene TRBJ1-2; TRBD1 agrees at 7 bases. J was trimmed by 3 bases and V by 3 bases; bases with no gene match: 7. The CDR3 has 15 amino acids. CDR1 MNHNS and CDR2 SASEGT come from the germline V gene. CDR3 region: CASSDPITGDYGYTF. Written as DNA, the CDR3 is TGTGCCAGCAGTGATCCCATCACAGGGGACTATGGCTACACCTTC.

The rearrangement joins TRBV6-5 to TRBJ2-7; D is perhaps TRBD1 or TRBD2 (7 bases each). The V end lost 0 bases, the J end lost 2 bases, and 14 bases lay between the germline ends. The CDR3 length is 16 residues. Germline CDR1 reads MNHEY; CDR2 reads SVGAGI. CDR3 residues: CASSYSSGTAAYEQYF. The CDR3 DNA reads TGTGCCAGCAGTTACTCGAGCGGGACAGCAGCCTACGAGCAGTACTTC.

The chain couples TRBV27 to TRBJ1-5; 7 positions match TRBD1. V shed 7 bases, J shed 3 bases, and the junction held 6 bases outside the gene matches. The CDR3 has 14 amino acids. Germline V gene data show CDR1 as MNHEY and CDR2 as SMNVEV (reference sequence). The CDR3 sequence is CASMETGFNQPQHF. The CDR3 DNA is TGTGCCAGCATGGAGACAGGGTTCAATCAGCCCCAGCATTTT.

The chain joins TRBV11-2 to TRBJ2-5; TRBD2 aligns across 12 bases. Trimming took 5 bases from V and 2 from J; bases not matched to a gene: 6. Germline CDR1 reads SGHAT; CDR2 reads FQNNGV. CDR3 size: 16 residues. The CDR3 DNA reads TGTGCCAGCAGCGTCCGACTAGCGGGAGATCAAGAGACCCAGTACTTC. It translates to CASSVRLAGDQETQYF.

The chain employs TRBV7-9 and TRBJ2-1; D possibly corresponds to TRBD2 (5 bases). Germline V gene data show CDR1 as SEHNR and CDR2 as FQNEAQ (reference sequence). This CDR3 comprises 15 residues. V was pared by 4 bases and J by 5 bases, with 15 bases between. The CDR3 here is CASSSRTSSNNEQFF. In DNA form, the CDR3 reads TGTGCCAGCAGCTCCCGGACTTCCTCGAACAATGAGCAGTTCTTC.

This chain joins TRBV10-3 and TRBJ1-1; perhaps TRBD1 as D (6 bases). This CDR3 has 16 residues. V was shortened by 3 bases and J by 3 bases, with 17 bases between the two germline ends. Germline loops: CDR1 ENHRY, CDR2 SYGVKD. The CDR3 DNA follows: TGTGCCATCAGTGAACCTCAGGGGACCCCTTACACTGAAGCTTTCTTT. It is translated as CAISEPQGTPYTEAFF.